The 10 T cell receptor beta chains listed next were all sequenced from one sample in a study of T-cell memory formation after mild COVID-19. MiXCR was run by TCRdb on the 5' RACE reads, yielding one entry per CDR3 protein. Here the sample spans roughly 350,000 distinct CDR3 sequences, 21% being singletons. Sequenced sample: PBMCs or a T cell subset sorted from them (not recorded which). The source is an adult woman who had mild COVID-19 (a few samples of this study predate the infection). Cell type and time point are not known.

The V and J genes are TRBV30 and TRBJ2-7, with D perhaps assigned TRBD1 or TRBD2 (5 bases each). Trimming left V 5 bases short and J 1 base short, with 15 bases between. CDR3 length: 14 residues. Germline V lookup: CDR1 GTSNPN, CDR2 SVGIG (reference sequence). CDR3 region: CAWSLGVGSYEQYF. The CDR3 bases are TGTGCCTGGTCACTGGGGGTGGGTTCCTACGAGCAGTACTTC.

This clonotype was observed a few times. The V call is TRBV5-1, the J call TRBJ2-1, with D perhaps TRBD1 (5 bases). V was cut by 4 bases and J by 5 bases, with 10 bases left in between. The CDR3 consists of 13 residues. CDR1 is SGHRS, CDR2 YFSETQ, per germline. In DNA, the CDR3 is TGCGCCAGCAGCCCCCTAGGGGACAATGAGCAGTTCTTC. Translation: CASSPLGDNEQFF.

The V gene is TRBV12-3 or TRBV12-4, the J gene TRBJ1-5; D perhaps matches TRBD1 (6 bases). Deletions cut 4 bases from V and 4 bases from J, with 14 bases between. The CDR3 loop spans 15 amino acids. The CDR3 nucleotides read TGTGCCAGCAGTTCTATACAGGGCGTTAATCAGCCCCAGCATTTT. Its protein is CASSSIQGVNQPQHF.

This chain links TRBV5-1 with TRBJ2-7, with 7 nucleotides matching TRBD1. The CDR3 covers 13 residues. The junction had 8 bases not matched to a gene; V was cut back by 5 bases and J by 6 bases. Germline V gives CDR1 SGHRS, CDR2 YFSETQ. CDR3 nucleotides: TGCGCCAGCAGACGGCAGGGGGTCTCCGAGCAGTACTTC. This codes for CASRRQGVSEQYF.

J is TRBJ1-1 and V is TRBV2; D perhaps matches TRBD1 (5 bases). Germline CDR1 reads SNHLY; CDR2 reads FYNNEI. Between the trimmed V and J ends, which lost 2 bases and 1 base, there was a span of 17 bases. CDR3 length equals 17 residues. CDR3 in DNA: TGTGCCAGCAGTGAAACGTGGGGGTCCCGGGGGAACACTGAAGCTTTCTTT. It specifies CASSETWGSRGNTEAFF.

The chain recombines TRBV5-4 with TRBJ2-5; perhaps D is TRBD1 or TRBD2 (5 bases each). The V end was cut by 2 bases, the J end by 5 bases, with 10 bases between. There are 13 residues in the CDR3. CDR1 is SGHNT and CDR2 is YYREEE in the germline V gene (reference sequence). The DNA for the CDR3 is TGTGCCAGCAGCTTCTCCGGGACGGAGACCCAGTACTTC. Protein product: CASSFSGTETQYF.

This chain links TRBV20-1 with TRBJ1-4; 8 nucleotides agree with TRBD1. The CDR3 covers 16 residues. V shed 0 bases and J 3 bases; nucleotides not matched to a gene: 6. Germline loops: CDR1 DFQATT, CDR2 SNEGSKA (reference sequence). CDR3 nucleotide sequence: TGCAGTGCTAGAGATGGGAACAGGGGGTCTAATGAAAAACTGTTTTTT. This codes for CSARDGNRGSNEKLFF.

The gene calls are TRBV5-1 and TRBJ1-6; the D gene is possibly TRBD1 (6 bases). V was clipped by 0 bases and J by 12 bases, with 22 bases between them. The CDR3 is made up of 17 amino acids. Germline V gene sequence: CDR1 SGHRS, CDR2 YFSETQ. CDR3 sequence reads: CASSLAEEGHPQKPLHF. The CDR3 bases are TGCGCCAGCAGCTTGGCCGAGGAGGGACACCCTCAGAAACCCCTCCACTTT.

V is TRBV24-1 and J is TRBJ2-1; perhaps TRBD2 as D (5 bases). The germline V and J ends were trimmed by 0 bases and 7 bases, with 9 bases remaining between them. The CDR3 sequence is 14 residues long. Germline V gene data show CDR1 as KGHDR and CDR2 as SFDVKD. The CDR3: CATSDLRSGNEQFF. CDR3 DNA sequence: TGTGCCACCAGTGATTTGAGATCGGGGAATGAGCAGTTCTTC.

The chain joins TRBV6-6 to TRBJ1-1, with D possibly matching TRBD1 (6 bases). The V gene lost 2 bases and the J gene lost 6 bases, with 13 bases spanning the gap. This CDR3 has 14 residues. CDR1 is MNHNY, CDR2 SVGAGI, per germline (reference sequence). In DNA form, the CDR3 reads TGTGCCAGCAGTTACCCGGGGGCAGAGGCTGAAGCTTTCTTT. Translating it yields CASSYPGAEAEAFF.